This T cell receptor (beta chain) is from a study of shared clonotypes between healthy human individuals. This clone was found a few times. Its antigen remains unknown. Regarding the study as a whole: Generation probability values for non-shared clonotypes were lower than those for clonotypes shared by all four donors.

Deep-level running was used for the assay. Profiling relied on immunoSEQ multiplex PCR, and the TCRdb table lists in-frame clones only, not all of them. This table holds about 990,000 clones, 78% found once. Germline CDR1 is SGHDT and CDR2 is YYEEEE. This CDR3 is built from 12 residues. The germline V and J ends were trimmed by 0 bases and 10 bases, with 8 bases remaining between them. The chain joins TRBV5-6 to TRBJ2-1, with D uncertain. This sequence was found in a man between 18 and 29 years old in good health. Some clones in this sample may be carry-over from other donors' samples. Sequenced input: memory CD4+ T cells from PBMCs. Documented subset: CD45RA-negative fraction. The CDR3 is CASSLVAEEQFF. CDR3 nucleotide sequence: TGTGCCAGCAGCTTGGTGGCAGAGGAGCAGTTCTTC.